This is a list of T cell receptor beta chains from one sample in a study of OX40 agonist ivuxolimab in advanced cancers. Produced via immunoSEQ multiplex PCR; TCRdb's table is partial and in-frame only. The sample lists about 130,000 clones; 85% to 95% were seen once. This specimen consisted of CD4+ or CD8+ T cells sorted from blood, obtained in a trial of the OX40 agonist ivuxolimab. The source of these receptors is an adult with an advanced solid tumor such as melanoma, head and neck, liver or kidney cancer. The CDR3 runs from the conserved cysteine through the conserved F or W. The order of the fields is V gene, D gene, clone size, J gene, CDR3 protein, CDR3 DNA. A D gene is named only where the DNA matches it firmly. Clone size appears in some rows only: once, few, many, or a class for an expanded clone.

V gene: TRBV5-1; D gene: .; clone size: .; J gene: TRBJ2-7; CDR3 protein: CASSLEGSSYEQYF; CDR3 DNA: TGCGCCAGCAGCTTGGAAGGGAGCTCCTACGAGCAGTACTTC
V gene: TRBV9; D gene: .; clone size: .; J gene: TRBJ2-1; CDR3 protein: CASSASGVYNEQFF; CDR3 DNA: TGTGCCAGCAGCGCCAGCGGAGTCTACAATGAGCAGTTCTTC
V gene: TRBV10-1; D gene: TRBD2; clone size: .; J gene: TRBJ2-7; CDR3 protein: CASSEAGGLSYEQYF; CDR3 DNA: TGCGCCAGCAGTGAAGCGGGAGGTCTCTCCTACGAGCAGTACTTC
V gene: TRBV27; D gene: .; clone size: .; J gene: TRBJ1-6; CDR3 protein: CASSLGGPVNSPLHF; CDR3 DNA: TGTGCCAGCAGTTTAGGGGGGCCGGTTAATTCACCCCTCCACTTT
V gene: TRBV19; D gene: .; clone size: .; J gene: TRBJ1-1; CDR3 protein: CASTPVGAGGGLEAFF; CDR3 DNA: TGTGCCAGTACCCCTGTTGGTGCAGGCGGGGGTTTGGAAGCTTTCTTT
V gene: TRBV19; D gene: .; clone size: .; J gene: TRBJ1-2; CDR3 protein: CASSMGPGGYTF; CDR3 DNA: TGTGCCAGTAGTATGGGTCCGGGCGGCTACACCTTC
V gene: TRBV18; D gene: .; clone size: few; J gene: TRBJ2-5; CDR3 protein: CASSPGSQETQYF; CDR3 DNA: TGTGCCAGCTCACCAGGGAGCCAAGAGACCCAGTACTTC
V gene: TRBV2; D gene: .; clone size: few; J gene: TRBJ2-7; CDR3 protein: CASRAGSHEQYF; CDR3 DNA: TGTGCCAGCAGGGCAGGGAGTCACGAGCAGTACTTC
V gene: TRBV4-3; D gene: TRBD2; clone size: .; J gene: TRBJ2-5; CDR3 protein: CASSQGSGRPSQETQYF; CDR3 DNA: TGCGCCAGCAGCCAAGGTAGCGGGAGGCCTAGCCAAGAGACCCAGTACTTC
V gene: TRBV19; D gene: .; clone size: .; J gene: TRBJ1-1; CDR3 protein: CASSQSPVGTEAFF; CDR3 DNA: TGTGCCAGTTCCCAGTCCCCAGTAGGTACTGAAGCTTTCTTT
V gene: TRBV5-8; D gene: .; clone size: .; J gene: TRBJ1-1; CDR3 protein: CASSRVGVNTEAFF; CDR3 DNA: TGTGCCAGCAGCCGCGTGGGTGTGAACACTGAAGCTTTCTTT
V gene: TRBV27; D gene: TRBD2; clone size: .; J gene: TRBJ2-2; CDR3 protein: CASSSSGSSGSWGGELFF; CDR3 DNA: TGTGCCAGCAGTTCAAGTGGATCTAGCGGGAGCTGGGGCGGGGAGCTGTTTTTT
V gene: TRBV5-1; D gene: TRBD2; clone size: few; J gene: TRBJ2-7; CDR3 protein: CASSGGTSGAYEQYF; CDR3 DNA: TGCGCCAGCAGCGGCGGGACTAGCGGTGCCTACGAGCAGTACTTC
V gene: TRBV5-4; D gene: TRBD1; clone size: .; J gene: TRBJ2-7; CDR3 protein: CASSLGPGGPYEQYF; CDR3 DNA: TGTGCCAGCAGCTTGGGGCCAGGGGGTCCCTACGAGCAGTACTTC
V gene: TRBV9; D gene: .; clone size: .; J gene: TRBJ2-7; CDR3 protein: CASSVGVNYEQYF; CDR3 DNA: TGTGCCAGCAGCGTAGGGGTGAACTACGAGCAGTACTTC
V gene: TRBV19; D gene: .; clone size: once; J gene: TRBJ2-2; CDR3 protein: CASSGTPGGTGELFF; CDR3 DNA: TGTGCCAGTAGCGGGACTCCCGGCGGCACCGGGGAGCTGTTTTTT
V gene: TRBV11-3; D gene: TRBD1; clone size: once; J gene: TRBJ2-3; CDR3 protein: CASGTGGSTDTQYF; CDR3 DNA: TGTGCCAGCGGGACAGGGGGGAGCACAGATACGCAGTATTTT
V gene: TRBV7-2; D gene: TRBD2; clone size: once; J gene: TRBJ2-5; CDR3 protein: CASSLVSGDGETQYF; CDR3 DNA: TGTGCCAGCAGCTTAGTTAGCGGGGACGGGGAGACCCAGTACTTC
V gene: TRBV11-2; D gene: .; clone size: .; J gene: TRBJ2-2; CDR3 protein: CASSLERLVTGELFF; CDR3 DNA: TGTGCCAGCAGCTTAGAACGACTAGTGACCGGGGAGCTGTTTTTT
V gene: TRBV4-1; D gene: TRBD1; clone size: .; J gene: TRBJ1-5; CDR3 protein: CASSREQGGQPQHF; CDR3 DNA: TGCGCCAGCAGCCGAGAACAGGGGGGTCAGCCCCAGCATTTT
V gene: TRBV5-8; D gene: TRBD2; clone size: once; J gene: TRBJ2-1; CDR3 protein: CASSLRLAGGGPLYNEQFF; CDR3 DNA: TGTGCCAGCAGCTTACGACTAGCGGGAGGTGGGCCCCTCTACAATGAGCAGTTCTTC
V gene: TRBV6-5; D gene: .; clone size: .; J gene: TRBJ1-5; CDR3 protein: CVSSSRRGQPQHF; CDR3 DNA: TGTGTCAGCAGTTCCCGAAGGGGACAGCCCCAGCATTTT
V gene: TRBV9; D gene: .; clone size: .; J gene: TRBJ1-6; CDR3 protein: CASSGRDAYNSPLHF; CDR3 DNA: TGTGCCAGCAGCGGCCGGGACGCCTATAATTCACCCCTCCACTTT
V gene: TRBV7-7; D gene: TRBD1; clone size: .; J gene: TRBJ2-4; CDR3 protein: CASSRYLRGQALAKNIQYF; CDR3 DNA: TGTGCTAGCAGCCGATATTTAAGGGGACAGGCCCTAGCCAAAAACATTCAGTACTTC